One and the same sample provided the 7 T cell receptor beta chains below, sequenced in a study of early T cells in non-severe SARS-CoV-2 infection. TCRdb passed the 5' RACE reads through MiXCR, listing each CDR3 protein once. The top ten hold 2.6% of the sample, which has roughly 28,000 distinct CDR3 sequences, over 4% seen once. Sequencing input: whole blood. The receptors were gathered from an adult who was a healthcare worker with PCR-confirmed SARS-CoV-2 infection or an uninfected control (not recorded which).

A few counts support this clonotype. This chain connects TRBV5-1 to TRBJ1-1; TRBD1 is a possible D gene (6 bases). Germline-derived CDR1 and CDR2 are SGHRS and YFSETQ. The V gene lost 4 bases and the J gene lost 3 bases, with 13 bases spanning the gap. The CDR3 sequence is 14 residues long. The CDR3 region has the DNA TGCGCCAGCAGCCGCTTTAACAGGGACACTGAAGCTTTCTTT. Residues: CASSRFNRDTEAFF.

This clonotype was picked up many times. The rearrangement links TRBV18 to TRBJ2-1; tentatively, D is TRBD2 (6 bases). The CDR3 has 15 residues. Germline V gene sequence: CDR1 KGHSH, CDR2 LQKENI. Trimming stripped 3 bases from V and 8 bases from J, with 17 bases between. The CDR3 nucleotides are TGTGCCAGCTCACCTTTCTCGGGAGTAGGCGATGAGCAGTTCTTC. Its translation is CASSPFSGVGDEQFF.

This clonotype was counted only a few times. V usage is TRBV20-1 and J usage is TRBJ2-3; 10 bases agree with TRBD1. CDR3 length: 15 residues. CDR1 is DFQATT and CDR2 is SNEGSKA in the germline V gene (reference sequence). Losses at the gene ends were 5 bases for V and 2 bases for J; bases not matched to a gene: 7. CDR3 sequence: CSAPRQGAYTDTQYF. CDR3 coding DNA: TGCAGTGCTCCACGACAGGGGGCATACACAGATACGCAGTATTTT.

This clonotype was recorded many times. This chain joins TRBV10-1 and TRBJ2-1; unclear D gene. CDR1 is WNHNN, CDR2 SYGVQD, per germline (reference sequence). V lost 2 bases, J lost 0 bases, and 8 bases lay in between. The CDR3 contains 15 residues. The CDR3 DNA is TGCGCCAGCAGTGAGGGTGGTAGCTCCTACAATGAGCAGTTCTTC. It specifies CASSEGGSSYNEQFF.

This clonotype was recorded many times. This chain connects TRBV7-2 to TRBJ1-1; no firm D call. The V gene's germline CDR1 is SGHTA and CDR2 FQGNSA. Trimming shortened V by 1 base and J by 9 bases, and 12 bases separated the two germline ends. There are 13 residues in the CDR3. The DNA of the CDR3 is TGTGCCAGCAGCTTAGACCCCGTTTCTAAAGCTTTCTTT. Translating it yields CASSLDPVSKAFF.

The chain links TRBV12-3 or TRBV12-4 to TRBJ2-3, with unresolved D. V lost 3 bases and J 10 bases, leaving 8 bases between the germline ends. CDR3 length: 11 amino acids. CDR3 bases: TGTGCCAGCAGTTTTGAAGAGGCGCAGTATTTT. It codes for CASSFEEAQYF.

Many counts were recorded for this clonotype. This rearrangement joins TRBV7-9 to TRBJ2-1; 12 bases align to TRBD1. J lost 4 bases, V lost 5 bases, and 18 bases had no gene match. Looked up from germline, CDR1 is SEHNR and CDR2 is FQNEAQ (reference sequence). This CDR3 is 20 amino acids long. The CDR3 DNA is TGTGCCAGCAGCGTACTCGGGACAGGGGGCTATCCCAACCTTTACAATGAGCAGTTCTTC. Translating gives CASSVLGTGGYPNLYNEQFF.